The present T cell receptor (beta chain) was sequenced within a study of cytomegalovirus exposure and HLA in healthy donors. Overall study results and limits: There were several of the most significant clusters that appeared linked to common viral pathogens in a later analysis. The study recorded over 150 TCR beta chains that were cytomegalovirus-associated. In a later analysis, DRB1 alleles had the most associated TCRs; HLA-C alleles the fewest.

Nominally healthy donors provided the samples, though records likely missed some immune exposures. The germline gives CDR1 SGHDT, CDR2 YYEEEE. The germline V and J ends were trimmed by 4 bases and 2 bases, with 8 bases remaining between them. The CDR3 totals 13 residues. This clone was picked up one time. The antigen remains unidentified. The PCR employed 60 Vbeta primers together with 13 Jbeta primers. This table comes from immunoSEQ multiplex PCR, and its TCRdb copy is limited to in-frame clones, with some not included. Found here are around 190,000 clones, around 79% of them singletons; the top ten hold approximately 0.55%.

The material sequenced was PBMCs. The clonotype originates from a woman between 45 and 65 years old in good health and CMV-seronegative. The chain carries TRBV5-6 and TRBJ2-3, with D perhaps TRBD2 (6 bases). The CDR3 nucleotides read TGTGCCAGCAGCACGGGACTCACAGATACGCAGTATTTT. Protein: CASSTGLTDTQYF.